Presented here are 12 T cell receptor beta chains from one specimen sequenced in a study of T cells after yellow fever vaccination. Each CDR3 protein is one row after TCRdb ran MiXCR on the 5' RACE reads. The data contain around 250,000 distinct CDR3 sequences, 6.9% of them singletons. Material: CD4+ T cells sorted from PBMCs, obtained 15 days after the yellow fever booster vaccination. The receptors originated from a man younger than 40 who received the YFV17D yellow fever vaccine.

In its sample, this clonotype was seen a few times. The chain uses TRBV20-1 and TRBJ2-5, with TRBD2 matching 14 bases. Trimming at V came to 7 bases and at J to 5 bases, leaving 6 bases not matched to a gene. Germline V gene lookup returns CDR1 DFQATT and CDR2 SNEGSKA (reference sequence). This CDR3 is 14 amino acids long. The CDR3 nucleotides are TGCAGTGTTCCGACTAGCGGGAGGGGGGAGACCCAGTACTTC. Translated, it gives CSVPTSGRGETQYF.

This CDR3 reads CASLDSYSNQPQHF. CDR3 in DNA: TGTGCCAGCCTGGACAGTTATAGCAATCAGCCCCAGCATTTT. The chain has TRBV6-5 and TRBJ1-5; D may be TRBD1 (6 bases). Germline loops: CDR1 MNHEY, CDR2 SVGAGI. With 8 bases removed from V and 0 bases from J, the gap between germline ends came to 11 bases. The CDR3 runs to 14 residues.

This clonotype was picked up a small number of times. V and J are TRBV4-3 and TRBJ2-2; D gene ambiguous. Trimming left V 8 bases short and J 6 bases short, with 13 bases between. The germline CDR1 and CDR2 sequences are LGHNA and YSLEER. The CDR3 totals 13 residues. The CDR3 is CASGTVWSGELFF. The CDR3 DNA reads TGCGCCAGCGGTACCGTCTGGTCCGGGGAGCTGTTTTTT.

This clonotype was counted only a few times. The chain carries TRBV5-6 and TRBJ2-7; the match to TRBD2 covers 12 bases. The germline CDR1 and CDR2 sequences are SGHDT and YYEEEE. This CDR3 is 15 amino acids long. V gave up 4 bases and J gave up 4 bases; unmatched junction bases: 6. The CDR3 loop reads CASSPGLAGIYEQYF. The DNA of the CDR3 is TGTGCCAGCAGCCCTGGACTAGCGGGAATATACGAGCAGTACTTC.

V usage is TRBV7-2 and J usage is TRBJ2-7; D remains unclear. The germline CDR1 and CDR2 sequences are SGHTA and FQGNSA. This CDR3 is built from 12 residues. The V and J ends lost 1 base and 5 bases respectively, with 6 bases between them. This CDR3 is CASSLVPHEQYF. CDR3 DNA: TGTGCCAGCAGCTTAGTCCCGCACGAGCAGTACTTC.

The V gene is TRBV12-3 or TRBV12-4, the J gene TRBJ1-1; D unresolved. Trimming removed 5 bases from V and 2 bases from J, with 12 bases in between. The CDR3 contains 14 residues. CDR3 nucleotides: TGTGCCAGCAGTCTCCTTCAGCAAAACACTGAAGCTTTCTTT. It translates to CASSLLQQNTEAFF.

The rearrangement joins TRBV5-4 to TRBJ2-2; no reliable D call. Trimming stripped 0 bases from V and 7 bases from J, with 16 bases between. The CDR3 is 16 amino acids. CDR1 and CDR2 (germline): SGHNT, YYREEE (reference sequence). CDR3 sequence: CASSLGPGLVGGELFF. The CDR3 DNA reads as TGTGCCAGCAGCTTGGGCCCCGGTCTAGTTGGCGGGGAGCTGTTTTTT.

This chain joins TRBV19 and TRBJ2-1, with D possibly being TRBD2 (5 bases). This CDR3 has 14 residues. Per germline, CDR1 LNHDA and CDR2 SQIVND (reference sequence). The ends were cut back, 7 bases at V and 4 bases at J, with 14 bases in the middle. CDR3 nucleotide sequence: TGTGCCAGTACCCGGGGTACTGGGTACAATGAGCAGTTCTTC. This gives the protein CASTRGTGYNEQFF.

The rearrangement uses TRBV5-1 and TRBJ2-3, with TRBD1 matching 7 bases. Germline assignment: CDR1 SGHRS and CDR2 YFSETQ. There are 15 residues in the CDR3. V lost 3 bases and J lost 1; bases outside the gene matches: 5. CDR3 nucleotides: TGCGCCAGCAGCTCAGGGGGTAGCCGCACAGATACGCAGTATTTT. Amino acid sequence: CASSSGGSRTDTQYF.

In this sample, this clonotype turned up a few times. This chain connects TRBV20-1 to TRBJ1-1, with D possibly matching TRBD1 (6 bases). Germline CDR1 is DFQATT and CDR2 is SNEGSKA (reference sequence). V lost 0 bases, J lost 6 bases, and 11 bases lay in between. This CDR3 is 13 amino acids long. CDR3 coding DNA: TGCAGTGCTAGAGACGGGGGCGGAGCTGAAGCTTTCTTT. Translating it yields CSARDGGGAEAFF.

This clonotype was seen repeatedly, ten times or more. The rearrangement links TRBV6-2 or TRBV6-3 to TRBJ1-5; no definite D call. V was shortened by 9 bases and J by 5 bases, with 14 bases between the two germline ends. CDR1 is MNHEY and CDR2 is SVGEGT in the germline V gene. The CDR3 consists of 13 residues. The CDR3 coding sequence is TGTGCCAGTAATTTAGGACGGTATCAGCCCCAGCATTTT. Its translation is CASNLGRYQPQHF.

This clonotype was observed a few times. The V and J genes are TRBV2 and TRBJ2-7; D call uncertain. Trimming removed 6 bases from V and 7 bases from J, with 13 bases in between. CDR1 is SNHLY, CDR2 FYNNEI, per germline. The CDR3 runs 12 residues. CDR3 residues: CASSGQDREQYF. The CDR3 DNA reads TGTGCCAGCAGCGGGCAGGACCGAGAGCAGTACTTC.